The rows below give T cell receptor beta chains drawn from one sample of a study of blood T cell repertoires in COVID-19. The method was immunoSEQ multiplex PCR; TCRdb's version includes in-frame clones alone and lacks a portion of them. Of 500,000 to 600,000 clones detected, less than 90% appear once; the ten largest clones hold roughly 7.4%. Input material: peripheral blood. These receptors came from a woman aged 45-65 years with COVID-19, enrolled during active disease. Each CDR3 is given with its conserved first and last residue. Each record gives: V gene, J gene, CDR3 protein.

>TRBV19|TRBJ2-1
CASRPAGTGGMNEQFF
>TRBV13|TRBJ1-3
CASSLDTAFSGNTIYF
>TRBV27|TRBJ2-1
CASSPYLASEQFF
>TRBV5-1|TRBJ2-2
CASIGGGNTGELFF
>TRBV15|TRBJ2-7
CATSRDSATYEQYF
>TRBV29-1|TRBJ2-7
CSVVTDRIYEQYF
>TRBV19|TRBJ1-1
CASSIVLGTEAFF
>TRBV9|TRBJ2-1
CASSVTGTSGGPNEQFF
>TRBV10-3|TRBJ2-3
CAISYAAGGSTDTQYF
>TRBV18|TRBJ2-7
CASSTTGPDEQYF
>TRBV11-3|TRBJ2-2
CASSTGVTGELFF
>TRBV18|TRBJ1-6
CASSPRGSSYNSPLHF
>TRBV5-1|TRBJ2-5
CASSLELEETQYF
>TRBV15|TRBJ1-5
CATSRDRGLEQPQHF
>TRBV19|TRBJ1-2
CASSPHRGGYTF
>TRBV7-9|TRBJ2-7
CASSPGTSGGPSSYEQYF
>TRBV12-3/TRBV12-4|TRBJ1-2
CASSFRGGYTF
>TRBV6-4|TRBJ2-1
CASSETSGGAPEQFF
>TRBV9|TRBJ2-2
CASSQTGGPSGELFF
>TRBV2|TRBJ2-1
CASKSSGGRGQFF
>TRBV23-1|TRBJ1-5
CASSHPTPGQGSPSNQPQHF
>TRBV13|TRBJ1-3
CASSLGRNTIYF
>TRBV3-1/TRBV3-2|TRBJ1-5
CASSRGTGGNQPQHF
>TRBV5-1|TRBJ1-6
CASSGLEGGNSPLHF
>TRBV11-2|TRBJ2-2
CASSSEGLGTGELFF
>TRBV29-1|TRBJ1-1
CSVDRGVTEAFF
>TRBV13|TRBJ1-1
CASSLFQNTEAFF
>TRBV14|TRBJ1-1
CASSPSDRRTEAFF
>TRBV10-3|TRBJ2-7
CAHRGTSDYEQYF
>TRBV6-5|TRBJ1-2
CASSPSRGDYGYTF
>TRBV5-1|TRBJ2-7
CASSPNPDRRESYEQYF
>TRBV7-2|TRBJ2-5
CASSSGTGDSETQYF
>TRBV6-5|TRBJ1-2
CASSYSDRSYGYTF
>TRBV29-1|TRBJ1-2
CSVEDGPTMASTF
>TRBV5-1|TRBJ2-7
CASSSGTGGVNEQYF
>TRBV5-4|TRBJ2-3
CASSLDPGGATDTQYF
>TRBV24-1|TRBJ2-7
CATSDRGQGPRGEQYF
>TRBV12-3/TRBV12-4|TRBJ1-4
CASSNFGNEKLFF
>TRBV5-1|TRBJ1-4
CASSPLGDSLVKLFF
>TRBV6-1|TRBJ2-7
CASSEGRRYEQYF
>TRBV28|TRBJ2-3
CASSLRGGPADTQYF
>TRBV2|TRBJ1-2
CAVHRGSIYGYTF
>TRBV2|TRBJ2-7
CASTVGQGIGYEQYF
>TRBV9|TRBJ2-2
CASSVDPGGNTGELFF
>TRBV29-1|TRBJ2-7
CSVEMRTGGKEQYF
>TRBV28|TRBJ2-3
CASSLSSGEDTQYF
>TRBV10-2|TRBJ2-5
CASNPAGGKTQYF
>TRBV5-1|TRBJ1-4
CANSEEKLFF
>TRBV3-1/TRBV3-2|TRBJ2-7
CASSQSDRGYEQYF
>TRBV19|TRBJ2-7
CASSAGTGKYEQYF
>TRBV12-3/TRBV12-4|TRBJ2-1
CASLGGVEQFF
>TRBV25-1|TRBJ1-2
CASSDPGTGGAGYGYTF
>TRBV11-2|TRBJ2-5
CASSWGGSGTQYF
>TRBV6-5|TRBJ1-2
CASTREGRGYGYTF